This T cell receptor beta chain comes out of a study of identical twins. Study observations and caveats: The models systematically underestimated how much out-of-frame TCR alpha was shared in monozygotic twins.

This clonotype was seen only a few times. Antigen unknown. Template switching supplied a universal primer site; unique molecular identifiers were carried on the cDNA. MiXCR, applied by TCRdb to the 5' RACE reads, yields one record per CDR3 protein. The sample consists of some 560,000 distinct CDR3 sequences, around 9.6% of them appearing once. The germline V and J ends were trimmed by 0 bases and 0 bases, with 7 bases remaining between them. The length of the CDR3 is 15 residues. Per germline, CDR1 SGDLS and CDR2 YYNGEE. The sample was also linked to a second study, of yellow fever vaccine responses in identical twins.

Sequences were obtained from PBMCs. The chain has TRBV9 and TRBJ2-1, with unresolved D. This receptor was identified in a woman between 18 and 30 years old in good health. CDR3 sequence (DNA): TGTGCCAGCAGCGTAGACCCTAGCTCCTACAATGAGCAGTTCTTC. Translation gives CASSVDPSSYNEQFF.